The text below deals with one TCR beta chain. This clonotype has just a few counts. No antigen is known for it. Per-base qualities were not stored, and no clone one base away is much larger. The data derive from a study of blood T cells in healthy people across ages (dated by TCRdb to between 2015 and 2017). In the study overall: In model experiments, template switching captured about one uniquely barcoded TCR beta cDNA molecule for every two T cells. The donors were split into four age groups: young (average about 16 years), middle-aged (more than 35), aged (roughly 65) and long-lived (more than 80). To avoid experimental bias, donors of different ages were spread randomly across the sequencing lanes. The study measured age-related changes in TCR beta repertoire diversity using deep sequencing normalized with unique cDNA molecular identifiers. Using the same blood draw, the study looked at two additional independent replicas of 1 million unique cDNA reads for two donors, one aged 18 to 30 and the other aged 80 or older.

Study-wide conclusions, independent of this receptor: The percentage of naive T cells measured by flow cytometry correlated strongly with observed TCR beta diversity. Observed TCR beta diversity per million T cells fell roughly linearly with age, and a significant reduction was already apparent by age roughly 41. Bulk unsorted PBMC profiling prevented conclusive comparison of naive and antigen-experienced compartments. Compared with the aged group, more naive CD4+ T cells, fewer expanded clones and increased TCR diversity were shown by the long-lived group, suggesting age selection. Because the CMV infection status of the donors was unknown, age-related changes in expanded clonotypes may potentially have been confounded. Estimates of total diversity from one million sequenced T cells were regarded as lower bounds and underestimates.

The V and J ends are trimmed by 8 bases and 10 bases, leaving 15 bases between them. Including cysteine and phenylalanine, the CDR3 has 12 amino acids. Only the CDR3 DNA is retained, 36 bases long and in frame from the first base. Systemically healthy Caucasian individuals from Russia, approximately 39 in total and aged about 6 to 100 years, were included as donors. About 10 milliliters of peripheral blood were collected from each donor into EDTA-treated Vacutainer tubes. Ficoll-Paque density-gradient centrifugation was used to isolate PBMCs, with at least 6.5 million per sample. Trizol reagent was used to extract total RNA from the PBMCs, yielding at least 5 micrograms per sample. Naive CD45RAhigh/CD27high T cell percentages were measured by flow cytometry on a PBMC aliquot from every donor. Libraries were made using 5' RACE. The sequencing machine was an Illumina HiSeq 2500. A second PCR of 7 to 11 cycles was run with a J-beta primer mix and a sample-barcoded 5' primer. Each TCR beta cDNA molecule received a unique molecular identifier from a template-switch 5' adaptor carrying 12 random nucleotides. At least 2.5 million CDR3-containing paired-end reads were obtained from each sample. All of the RNA was converted into first-strand cDNA using the Mint cDNA synthesis kit, with a TRBC-specific oligonucleotide serving as the primer. Following uracil-DNA glycosylase treatment, all cDNA underwent a first 18-cycle PCR with the universal primers M1SS and BC2_uni_R. On the study's bioinformatics: For normalization, 1 million high-quality reads, each with a distinct molecular identifier, were randomly selected from each sample. Reads with shared molecular identifiers were discarded instead of being binned into consensus sequences. MiTCR, with a Q25 quality threshold and the strictest error-elimination algorithm, was used for CDR3 identification, clonotype clustering and error correction. A nonparametric unseen species model using Euler transformation provided a lower-bound estimate of total TCR beta diversity. TCRdb passed the public sequencing reads through fastp at Q25 and MiXCR, retaining productive beta sequences. Every CDR3 protein is listed once, alongside the most common genes and DNA of its rows. TCRdb, rather than the study authors, made the V and J calls. Counted in this sample were about 1.5 million distinct CDR3 sequences; approximately 42% of them appeared once. More than 4% of the sample is taken by the ten largest.

The rearrangement joined TRBV12-3 or TRBV12-4 to TRBJ2-1; the D region may be TRBD1 or TRBD2, each matching 5 bases equally. Specimen: blood. This TCR came from a woman aged 18-29 years in good health. The nucleotides are TGTGCCAGCGCCCTCGGGGCAAGAGAGCAGTTCTTC. This encodes CASALGAREQFF.